This record concerns one TCR beta chain sequence. The antigen is unknown. Primers targeted 54 TRBV and 13 TRBJ segments. Here immunoSEQ multiplex PCR was the method, and the copy in TCRdb shows in-frame clones only, minus some. In the table there are about 73,000 clones, roughly 77% of which are singletons. These data originate in a study of T cell repertoires and HLA-DP antigens. Overall study context: CD4+ T cells were cocultured with HeLa cells expressing HLA-DP. Versus self, one alloantigen differed at one groove amino acid, the other at roughly eleven.

Per germline, CDR1 SGHRS and CDR2 YFSETQ. This CDR3 spans 13 amino acids. V lost 0 bases and J 5 bases, leaving 9 bases between the germline ends. The TCR sequence derives from a man between 60 and 75 years old in good health and CMV-seronegative. Sequenced material: CD4+ T cells from PBMCs. The chain couples TRBV5-1 to TRBJ2-7, with a possible D match to TRBD2 (5 bases). CDR3 in amino acids: CASSLGRSNEQYF. The CDR3 DNA follows: TGCGCCAGCAGCTTGGGGAGGTCAAACGAGCAGTACTTC.